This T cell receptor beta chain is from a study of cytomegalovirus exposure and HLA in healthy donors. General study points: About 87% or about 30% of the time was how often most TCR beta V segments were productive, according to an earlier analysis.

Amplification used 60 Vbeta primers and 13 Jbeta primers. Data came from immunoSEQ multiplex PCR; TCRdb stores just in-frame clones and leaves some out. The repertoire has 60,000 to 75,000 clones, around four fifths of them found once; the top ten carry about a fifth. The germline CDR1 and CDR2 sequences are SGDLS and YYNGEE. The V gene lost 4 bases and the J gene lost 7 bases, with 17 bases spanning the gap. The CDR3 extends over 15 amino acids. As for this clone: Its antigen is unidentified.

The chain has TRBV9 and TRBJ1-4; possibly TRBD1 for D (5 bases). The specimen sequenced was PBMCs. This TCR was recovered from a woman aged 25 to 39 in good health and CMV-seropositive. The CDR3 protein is CASSNHRTFGEKLFF. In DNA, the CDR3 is TGTGCCAGCAGCAACCACAGGACCTTCGGTGAAAAACTGTTTTTT.